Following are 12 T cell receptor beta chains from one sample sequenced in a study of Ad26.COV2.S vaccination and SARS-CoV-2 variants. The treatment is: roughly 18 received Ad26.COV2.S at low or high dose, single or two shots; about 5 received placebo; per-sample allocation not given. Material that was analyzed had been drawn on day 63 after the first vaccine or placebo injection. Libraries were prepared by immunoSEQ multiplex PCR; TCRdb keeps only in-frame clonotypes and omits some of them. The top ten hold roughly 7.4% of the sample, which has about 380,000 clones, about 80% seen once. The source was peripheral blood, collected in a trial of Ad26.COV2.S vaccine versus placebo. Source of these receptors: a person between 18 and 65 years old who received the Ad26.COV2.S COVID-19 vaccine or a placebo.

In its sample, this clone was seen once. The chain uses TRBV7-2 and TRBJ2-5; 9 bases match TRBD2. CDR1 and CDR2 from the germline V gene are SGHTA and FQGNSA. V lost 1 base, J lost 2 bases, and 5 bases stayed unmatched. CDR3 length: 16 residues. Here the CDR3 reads CASSLGKRGEQETQYF. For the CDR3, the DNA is TGTGCCAGCAGCTTAGGGAAGCGGGGGGAACAAGAGACCCAGTACTTC.

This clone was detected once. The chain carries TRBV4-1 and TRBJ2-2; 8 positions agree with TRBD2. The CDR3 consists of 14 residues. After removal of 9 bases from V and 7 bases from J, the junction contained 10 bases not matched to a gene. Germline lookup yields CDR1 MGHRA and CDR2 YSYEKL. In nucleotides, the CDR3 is TGCGCCAGTCGCTATAGCGGGATTGACGGGGAGCTGTTTTTT. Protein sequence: CASRYSGIDGELFF.

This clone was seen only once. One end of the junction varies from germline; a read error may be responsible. The CDR3 coding sequence is TGTGCCAACAGCTTAGGGACAGCCTCCTACAATGAGCAGTTCTTC. Encoded protein: CANSLGTASYNEQFF. J is TRBJ2-1 and V is TRBV11-2; 7 nucleotides line up with TRBD1. Germline CDR1 and CDR2: SGHAT and FQNNGV. The CDR3 has 15 amino acids. Together with reference TRBV11-2 and TRBJ2-1, the CDR3 gives the full variable domain: EAGVAQSPRYKIIEKRQSVAFWCNPISGHATLYWYQQILGQGPKLLIQFQNNGVVDDSQLPKDRFSAERLKGVDSTLKIQPAKLEDSAVYLCANSLGTASYNEQFFGPGTRLTVL.

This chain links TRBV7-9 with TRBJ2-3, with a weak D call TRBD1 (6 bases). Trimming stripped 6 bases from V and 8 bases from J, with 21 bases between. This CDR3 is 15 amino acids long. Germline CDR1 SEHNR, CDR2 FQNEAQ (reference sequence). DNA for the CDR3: TGTGCCAGCAGAGGATCCCAGGGGAGTGGTGGTACGCAGTATTTT. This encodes CASRGSQGSGGTQYF.

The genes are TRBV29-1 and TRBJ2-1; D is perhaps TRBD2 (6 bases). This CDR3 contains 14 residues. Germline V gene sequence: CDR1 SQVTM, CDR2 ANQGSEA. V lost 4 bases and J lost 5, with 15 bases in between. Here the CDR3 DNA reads TGCAGCGTTGCGACTAGACTCCTCAACAATGAGCAGTTCTTC. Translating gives CSVATRLLNNEQFF.

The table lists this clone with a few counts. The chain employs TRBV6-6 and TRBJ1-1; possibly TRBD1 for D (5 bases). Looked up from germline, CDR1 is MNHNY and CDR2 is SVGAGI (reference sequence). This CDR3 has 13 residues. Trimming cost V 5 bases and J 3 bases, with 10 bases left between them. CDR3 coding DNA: TGTGCCAGCAGTGCACAGGTGTACACTGAAGCTTTCTTT. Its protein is CASSAQVYTEAFF.

CDR3: CASSVGLAGDQETQYF. CDR3 nucleotides: TGTGCCAGCAGCGTAGGACTAGCGGGGGACCAAGAGACCCAGTACTTC. The V gene is TRBV9, the J gene TRBJ2-5; 12 positions agree with TRBD2. The length of the CDR3 is 16 residues. With 0 bases clipped from V and 0 bases from J, the junction kept 0 bases outside the gene matches. In germline, CDR1 is SGDLS, CDR2 YYNGEE.

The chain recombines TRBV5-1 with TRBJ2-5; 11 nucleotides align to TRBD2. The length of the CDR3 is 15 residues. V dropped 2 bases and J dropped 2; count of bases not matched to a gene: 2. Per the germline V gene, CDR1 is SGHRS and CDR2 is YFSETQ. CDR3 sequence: CASSFGTSGQETQYF. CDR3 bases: TGCGCCAGCAGCTTCGGGACTAGCGGTCAAGAGACCCAGTACTTC.

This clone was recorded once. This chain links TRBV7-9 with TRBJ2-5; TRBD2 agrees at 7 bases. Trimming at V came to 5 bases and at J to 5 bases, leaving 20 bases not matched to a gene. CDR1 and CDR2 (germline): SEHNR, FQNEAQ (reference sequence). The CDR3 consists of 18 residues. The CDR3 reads CASSDTAGDSGGWETQYF. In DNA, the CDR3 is TGTGCCAGCAGCGACACGGCGGGGGACTCCGGAGGGTGGGAGACCCAGTACTTC.

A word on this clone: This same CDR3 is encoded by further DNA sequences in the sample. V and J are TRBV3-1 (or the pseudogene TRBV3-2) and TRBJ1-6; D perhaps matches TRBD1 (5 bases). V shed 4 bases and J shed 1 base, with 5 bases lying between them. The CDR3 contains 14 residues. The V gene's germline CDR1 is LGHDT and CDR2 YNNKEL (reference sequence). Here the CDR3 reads CASSRGSYNSPLHF. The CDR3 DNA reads TGTGCCAGCAGCCGGGGGTCCTATAATTCACCCCTCCACTTT.

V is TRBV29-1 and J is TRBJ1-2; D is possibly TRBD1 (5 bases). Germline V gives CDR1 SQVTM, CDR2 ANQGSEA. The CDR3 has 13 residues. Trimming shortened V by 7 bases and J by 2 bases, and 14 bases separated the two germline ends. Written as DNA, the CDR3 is TGCAGCGCTCCCAGGGTGGCGAACTATGGCTACACCTTC. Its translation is CSAPRVANYGYTF.

For the CDR3, the DNA is TGTGCCAGCAGTTTTAACGAAGTTGACACCATATATTTT. Its translation is CASSFNEVDTIYF. V gene TRBV12-3 or TRBV12-4 combines with J gene TRBJ1-3, with unresolved D. V shed 3 bases and J shed 8 bases, with 11 bases lying between them. The CDR3 loop spans 13 amino acids.